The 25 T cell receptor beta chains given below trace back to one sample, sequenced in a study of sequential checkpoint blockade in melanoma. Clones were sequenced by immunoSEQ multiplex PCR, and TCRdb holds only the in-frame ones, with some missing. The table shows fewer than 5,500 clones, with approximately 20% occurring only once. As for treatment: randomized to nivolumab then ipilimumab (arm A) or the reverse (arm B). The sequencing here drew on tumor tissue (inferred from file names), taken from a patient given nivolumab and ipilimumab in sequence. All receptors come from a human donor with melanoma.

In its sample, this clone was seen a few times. In DNA form, the CDR3 reads TGTGCCAGCAGCTTGGCCAGGGAAAATCAGCCCCAGCATTTT. Translated, it gives CASSLARENQPQHF. V usage is TRBV11-3 and J usage is TRBJ1-5, with a weak D call TRBD1 (5 bases). This CDR3 is 14 amino acids long. In germline, CDR1 is SGHNT, CDR2 YENEEA. Trimming removed 3 bases at V and 4 bases at J, with 10 bases between.

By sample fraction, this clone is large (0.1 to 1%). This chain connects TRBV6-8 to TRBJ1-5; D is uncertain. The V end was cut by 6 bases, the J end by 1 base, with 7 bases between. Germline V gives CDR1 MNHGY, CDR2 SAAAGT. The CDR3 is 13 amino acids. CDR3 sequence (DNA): TGTGCCAGCAGCGACGGAAGCAATCAGCCCCAGCATTTT. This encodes CASSDGSNQPQHF.

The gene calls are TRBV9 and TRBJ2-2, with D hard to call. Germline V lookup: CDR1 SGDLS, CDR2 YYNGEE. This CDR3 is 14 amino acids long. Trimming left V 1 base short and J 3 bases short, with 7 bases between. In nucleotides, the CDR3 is TGTGCCAGCAGCGTAATCCCAGACACCGGGGAGCTGTTTTTT. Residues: CASSVIPDTGELFF.

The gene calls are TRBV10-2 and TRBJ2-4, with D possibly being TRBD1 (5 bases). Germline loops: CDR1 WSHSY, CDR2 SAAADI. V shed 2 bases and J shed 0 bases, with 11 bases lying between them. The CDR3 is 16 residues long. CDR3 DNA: TGCGCCAGCAGTGAGAGGGGATTTCTAGCCAAAAACATTCAGTACTTC. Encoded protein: CASSERGFLAKNIQYF.

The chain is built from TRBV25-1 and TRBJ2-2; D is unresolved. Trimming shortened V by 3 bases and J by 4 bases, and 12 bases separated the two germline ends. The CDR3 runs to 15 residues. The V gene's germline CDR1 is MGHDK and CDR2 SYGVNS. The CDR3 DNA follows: TGTGCCAGCAGTGAGGGTATAGGAACCACCGGGGAGCTGTTTTTT. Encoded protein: CASSEGIGTTGELFF.

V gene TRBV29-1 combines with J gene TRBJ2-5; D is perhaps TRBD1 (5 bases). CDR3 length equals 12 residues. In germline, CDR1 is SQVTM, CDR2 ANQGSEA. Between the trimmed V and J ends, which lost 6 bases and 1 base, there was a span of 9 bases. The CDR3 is CSVVRGQETQYF. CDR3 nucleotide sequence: TGCAGCGTCGTTAGGGGCCAAGAGACCCAGTACTTC.

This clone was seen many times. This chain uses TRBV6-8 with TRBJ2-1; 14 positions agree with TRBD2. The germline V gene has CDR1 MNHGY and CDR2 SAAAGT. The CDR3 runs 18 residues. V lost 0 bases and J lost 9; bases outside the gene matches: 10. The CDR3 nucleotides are TGTGCCAGCAGTTACTCCCCGGGACTAGCGGGAGTAGGTGGTGAGCAGTTCTTC. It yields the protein CASSYSPGLAGVGGEQFF.

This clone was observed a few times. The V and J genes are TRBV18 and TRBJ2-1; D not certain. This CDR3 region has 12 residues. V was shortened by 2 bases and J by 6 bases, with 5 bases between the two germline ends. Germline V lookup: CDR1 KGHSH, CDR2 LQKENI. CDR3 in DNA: TGTGCCAGCTCACCATCAGGCAATGAGCAGTTCTTC. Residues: CASSPSGNEQFF. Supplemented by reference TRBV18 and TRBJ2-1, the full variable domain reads NAGVMQNPRHLVRRRGQEARLRCSPMKGHSHVYWYRQLPEEGLKFMVYLQKENIIDESGMPKERFSAEFPKEGPSILRIQQVVRGDSAAYFCASSPSGNEQFFGPGTRLTVL.

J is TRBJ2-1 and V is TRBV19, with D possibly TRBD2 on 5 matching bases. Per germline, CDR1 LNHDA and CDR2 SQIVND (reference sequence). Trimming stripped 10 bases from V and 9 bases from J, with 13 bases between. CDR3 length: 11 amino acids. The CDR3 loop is CATRGGREQFF. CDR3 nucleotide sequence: TGTGCCACACGCGGCGGGCGTGAGCAGTTCTTC.

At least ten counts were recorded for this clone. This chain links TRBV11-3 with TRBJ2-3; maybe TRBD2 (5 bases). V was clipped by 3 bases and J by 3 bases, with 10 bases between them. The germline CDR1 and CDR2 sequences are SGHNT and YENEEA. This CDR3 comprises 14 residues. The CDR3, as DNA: TGTGCCAGCAGCTTCGGGATAGGGACAGATACGCAGTATTTT. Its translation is CASSFGIGTDTQYF.

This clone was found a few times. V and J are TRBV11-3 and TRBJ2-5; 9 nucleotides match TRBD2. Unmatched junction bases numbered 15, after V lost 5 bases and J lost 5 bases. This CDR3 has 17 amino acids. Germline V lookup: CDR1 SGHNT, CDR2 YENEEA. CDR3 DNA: TGTGCCAGCAGCATCGGGCTAGCGGGGAGCCTCTCCGAGACCCAGTACTTC. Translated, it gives CASSIGLAGSLSETQYF.

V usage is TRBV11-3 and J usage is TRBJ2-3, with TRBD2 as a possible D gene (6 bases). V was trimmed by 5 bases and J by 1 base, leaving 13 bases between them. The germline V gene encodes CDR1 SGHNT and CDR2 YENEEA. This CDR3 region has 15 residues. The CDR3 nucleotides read TGTGCCAGCAGCCCCCAGACTAGGGGCACAGATACGCAGTATTTT. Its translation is CASSPQTRGTDTQYF.

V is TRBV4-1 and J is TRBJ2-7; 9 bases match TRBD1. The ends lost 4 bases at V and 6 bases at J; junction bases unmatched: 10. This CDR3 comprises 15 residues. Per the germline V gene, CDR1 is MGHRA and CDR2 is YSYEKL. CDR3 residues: CASSPTTGTGFEQYF. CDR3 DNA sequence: TGCGCCAGCAGCCCTACTACCGGGACAGGGTTCGAGCAGTACTTC.

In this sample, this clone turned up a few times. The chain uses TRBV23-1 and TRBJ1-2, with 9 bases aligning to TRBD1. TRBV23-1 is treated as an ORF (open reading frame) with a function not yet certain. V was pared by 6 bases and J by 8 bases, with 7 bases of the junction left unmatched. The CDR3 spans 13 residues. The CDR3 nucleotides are TGCGCCAGCAGCCTGGGACAGGGAGAAGGCTACACCTTC. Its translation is CASSLGQGEGYTF.

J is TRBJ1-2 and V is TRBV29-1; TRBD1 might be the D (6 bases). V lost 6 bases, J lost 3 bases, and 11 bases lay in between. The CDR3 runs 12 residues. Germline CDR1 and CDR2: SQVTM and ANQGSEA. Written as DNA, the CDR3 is TGCAGCGTGGGCGGGACACACTATGGCTACACCTTC. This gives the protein CSVGGTHYGYTF.

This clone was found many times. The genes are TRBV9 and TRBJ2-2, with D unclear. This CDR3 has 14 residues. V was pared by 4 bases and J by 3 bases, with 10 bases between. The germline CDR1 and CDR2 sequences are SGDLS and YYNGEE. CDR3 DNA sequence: TGTGCCAGCAGCTCATTTTTGGACACCGGGGAGCTGTTTTTT. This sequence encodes CASSSFLDTGELFF.

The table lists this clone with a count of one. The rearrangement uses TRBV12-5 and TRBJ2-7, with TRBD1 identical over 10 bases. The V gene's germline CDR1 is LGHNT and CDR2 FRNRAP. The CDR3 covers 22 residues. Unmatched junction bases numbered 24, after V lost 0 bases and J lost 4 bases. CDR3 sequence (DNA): TGTGCTAGTGGTTTGGTACTAGTCAATCGATTTGATCCTGGACAGGGGGAGTACGAGCAGTACTTC. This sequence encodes CASGLVLVNRFDPGQGEYEQYF.

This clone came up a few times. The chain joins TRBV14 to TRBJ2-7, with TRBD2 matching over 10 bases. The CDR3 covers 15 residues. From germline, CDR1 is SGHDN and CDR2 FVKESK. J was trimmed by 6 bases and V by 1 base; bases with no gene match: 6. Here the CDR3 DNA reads TGTGCCAGCAGCCAAGGAGCGGGAGGGATCAGCGAGCAGTACTTC. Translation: CASSQGAGGISEQYF.

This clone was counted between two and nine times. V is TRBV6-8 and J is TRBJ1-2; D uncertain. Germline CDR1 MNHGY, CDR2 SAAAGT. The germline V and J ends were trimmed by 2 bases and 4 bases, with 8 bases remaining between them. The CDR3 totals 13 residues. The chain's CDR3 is CASSYHQIYGYTF. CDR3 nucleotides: TGTGCCAGCAGTTACCATCAGATCTATGGCTACACCTTC.

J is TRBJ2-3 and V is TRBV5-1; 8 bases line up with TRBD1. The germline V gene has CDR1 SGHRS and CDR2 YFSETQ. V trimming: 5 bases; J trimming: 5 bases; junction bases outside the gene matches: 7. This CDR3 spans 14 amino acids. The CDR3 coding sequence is TGCGCCAGCAGTCCTCAGGGGGCGGAAGATACGCAGTATTTT. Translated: CASSPQGAEDTQYF.

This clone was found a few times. CDR3 nucleotide sequence: TGTGCCAGCAGCATCAACCGGGACATAGAGCGAGAGACCCAGTACTTC. It translates to CASSINRDIERETQYF. The chain is built from TRBV9 and TRBJ2-5; D possibly corresponds to TRBD1 (6 bases). V shed 4 bases and J shed 4 bases, with 20 bases lying between them. The CDR3 runs 16 residues. Germline CDR1 and CDR2: SGDLS and YYNGEE.

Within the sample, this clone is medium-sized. Written as DNA, the CDR3 is TGTGCCAGCCAGGGACAAATTAACACCGGGGAGCTGTTTTTT. Translated, it gives CASQGQINTGELFF. The chain joins TRBV28 to TRBJ2-2; maybe TRBD1 (6 bases). Germline loops: CDR1 MDHEN, CDR2 SYDVKM. Trimming took off 8 bases at V and 2 bases at J, with 12 bases between the two ends. This CDR3 has 14 amino acids.

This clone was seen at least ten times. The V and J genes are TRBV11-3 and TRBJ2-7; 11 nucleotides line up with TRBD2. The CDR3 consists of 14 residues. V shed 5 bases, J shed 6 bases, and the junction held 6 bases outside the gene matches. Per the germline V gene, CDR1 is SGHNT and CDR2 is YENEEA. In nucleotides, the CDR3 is TGTGCCAGCAGCCTACTAGCGGGAGCGGCCGAGCAGTACTTC. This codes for CASSLLAGAAEQYF. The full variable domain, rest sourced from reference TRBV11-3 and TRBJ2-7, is EAGVVQSPRYKIIEKKQPVAFWCNPISGHNTLYWYLQNLGQGPELLIRYENEEAVDDSQLPKDRFSAERLKGVDSTLKIQPAELGDSAVYLCASSLLAGAAEQYFGPGTRLTVT.

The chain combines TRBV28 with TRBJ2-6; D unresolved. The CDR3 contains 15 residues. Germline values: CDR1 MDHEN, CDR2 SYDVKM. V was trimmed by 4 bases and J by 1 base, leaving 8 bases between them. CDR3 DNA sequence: TGTGCCAGCAGTTCCCCTTATTCTGGGGCCAACGTCCTGACTTTC. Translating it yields CASSSPYSGANVLTF. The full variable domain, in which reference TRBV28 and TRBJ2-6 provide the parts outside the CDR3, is DVKVTQSSRYLVKRTGEKVFLECVQDMDHENMFWYRQDPGLGLRLIYFSYDVKMKEKGDIPEGYSVSREKKERFSLILESASTNQTSMYLCASSSPYSGANVLTFGAGSRLTVL.

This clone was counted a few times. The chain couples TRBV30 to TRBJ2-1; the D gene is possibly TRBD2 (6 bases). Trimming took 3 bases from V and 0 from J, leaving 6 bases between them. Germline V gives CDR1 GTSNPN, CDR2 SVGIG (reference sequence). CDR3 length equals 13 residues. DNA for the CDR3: TGTGCCTGGAGCGGGAGCTCCTACAATGAGCAGTTCTTC. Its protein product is CAWSGSSYNEQFF.